This T cell receptor beta chain was documented in a study of vaccination and CD4 T cells after COVID-19. Whole-study context: Some control cultures received a CEFX pool, which served as the positive control. Others received an HIV-1 Nef pool or no peptide.

Treatment of the sample: approximately 9-day PBMC culture with coronavirus spike peptide pools or control peptides (ViraFEST assay). The unexposed donor's CD4+ T cells were collected before the COVID-19 pandemic (2011-2018). Regarding the study as a whole: Although the median of SARS-CoV-2-reactive clonotypes rose from about 20 to 38, the change was not significant.

Worth noting for this clonotype: Its antigen is currently unknown.

Oncomine TCR Beta short-read sequencing was applied to DNA from cultured CD4+ T cells. TCRdb reprocessed the PCR reads with MiXCR, giving one entry per CDR3 protein. This table holds 8,000 to 9,000 distinct CDR3 sequences, 40% to 55% found once. Sequencing was done on a sample of CD4+ T cells from blood, cultured in vitro. This clonotype was sampled from a human donor in good health.

The DNA for the CDR3 is TGTGCCAGCAGCCCCGGGAGCTCTGGGGCCAACGTCCTGACTTTC. Its translation is CASSPGSSGANVLTF. The V and J genes are TRBV6-2 or TRBV6-3 and TRBJ2-6; D is perhaps TRBD2 (6 bases). Trimming cost V 6 bases and J 0 bases, with 9 bases left between them. Germline V gene lookup returns CDR1 MNHEY and CDR2 SVGEGT. This CDR3 is 15 amino acids long.